This T cell receptor (beta chain) was retrieved from a study of blood T cell repertoires in COVID-19. About the study: Donors in the United States, Italy and Spain gave samples during acute or convalescent COVID-19. The analysed material was cDNA or gDNA that came from T cells, B-cell-depleted T cells, or PBMCs.

The germline V gene has CDR1 SQVTM and CDR2 ANQGSEA. CDR3 length: 12 residues. J lost 4 bases, V lost 7 bases, and 5 bases had no gene match. In the source study's methods: The assay estimated nucleated cells by amplifying reference gene primers. Libraries were prepared by immunoSEQ multiplex PCR; TCRdb keeps only in-frame clonotypes and omits some of them. V and J calls and clone size are copied from that table; D and trimming were computed from the DNA. The sample consists of 100,000 or so clones, less than 90% of them appearing once. The source material was peripheral blood. The chain employs TRBV29-1 and TRBJ1-1, with 8 bases that match TRBD1. This clonotype was sampled from a man aged 70-80 years with active or convalescent COVID-19. The CDR3 is CSADDRGTEAFF. The CDR3 nucleotides are TGCAGCGCCGACGACAGGGGCACTGAAGCTTTCTTT.